What follows are 28 T cell receptor beta chains derived from one specimen sequenced in a study of blood T cells in healthy people across ages. The use of a sample-barcoded 5' primer and a J-beta primer mix characterized a second PCR of roughly 7 to 12 cycles. MiXCR, applied by TCRdb to the 5' RACE reads, yields one record per CDR3 protein. Among 1.5 million to 2 million distinct CDR3 sequences listed, 28% were seen once. Sequenced input: blood. These receptors were obtained from a woman in her twenties or thirties in good health.

The V call is TRBV3-1, the J call TRBJ1-6; TRBD1 might be the D (6 bases). This CDR3 is built from 12 residues. Trimming left V 4 bases short and J 14 bases short, with 12 bases between. CDR1 and CDR2 from the germline V gene are LGHDT and YNNKEL (reference sequence). Here the CDR3 reads CASSRTDRSLHF. As DNA, the CDR3 is TGTGCCAGCAGCCGGACAGATCGGTCCCTCCACTTT.

In this sample, this clonotype turned up many times. The chain recombines TRBV11-2 with TRBJ2-7, with 8 nucleotides matching TRBD2. Looked up from germline, CDR1 is SGHAT and CDR2 is FQNNGV. With 6 bases clipped from V and 6 bases from J, the junction kept 10 bases outside the gene matches. This CDR3 comprises 14 residues. The CDR3 reads CASSPPGLGGEQYF. CDR3 coding DNA: TGTGCCAGCAGTCCCCCGGGACTAGGTGGCGAGCAGTACTTC.

In its sample, this clonotype was seen a few times. The V and J genes are TRBV4-1 and TRBJ2-1, with 11 bases identical to TRBD2. V was pared by 0 bases and J by 5 bases, with 6 bases of the junction left unmatched. The CDR3 extends over 17 amino acids. From germline, CDR1 is MGHRA and CDR2 YSYEKL. CDR3: CASSQEGSSGGHNEQFF. The CDR3 DNA reads as TGCGCCAGCAGCCAAGAAGGGTCTAGCGGGGGGCACAATGAGCAGTTCTTC.

This clonotype was detected ten times or more. At one of its ends the junction is not consistent with the germline gene, which may arise from a read error. This chain uses TRBV6-1 with TRBJ1-2; no clear D gene. Germline loops: CDR1 MNHNS, CDR2 SASEGT. The CDR3 has 13 residues. This CDR3 reads CASSEGRNYGYTF. In DNA form, the CDR3 reads TGCGCCAGCAGCGAAGGACGGAACTATGGCTACACCTTC.

With regard to this clonotype: A junction boundary mismatches the germline segment, possibly from a read error. J is TRBJ1-2 and V is TRBV11-2; weak D call: TRBD1 (5 bases). Germline loops: CDR1 SGHAT, CDR2 FQNNGV. This CDR3 is 14 amino acids long. The CDR3 protein is CASSSTAIPYGHTF. CDR3 DNA sequence: TGTGCCAGCAGCTCGACAGCGATCCCCTATGGCCACACCTTC. The variable domain in full, completed from reference TRBV11-2 and TRBJ1-2, reads EAGVAQSPRYKIIEKRQSVAFWCNPISGHATLYWYQQILGQGPKLLIQFQNNGVVDDSQLPKDRFSAERLKGVDSTLKIQPAKLEDSAVYLCASSSTAIPYGHTFGSGTRLTVV.

The chain combines TRBV16 with TRBJ2-3, with 8 positions matching TRBD2. The germline gives CDR1 KGHSY, CDR2 FQNENV. The CDR3 consists of 14 residues. The V segment lost 0 bases and the J segment 5 bases; nucleotides outside the gene matches: 1. In DNA, the CDR3 is TGTGCCAGCAGCCAATCCCTAGCGGGAGATACGCAGTATTTT. Translated, it gives CASSQSLAGDTQYF.

The table lists this clonotype with many counts. This chain uses TRBV4-3 with TRBJ2-7; D not resolved. There are 15 residues in the CDR3. Looked up from germline, CDR1 is LGHNA and CDR2 is YSLEER. Trimming pared 0 bases from V and 2 bases from J, leaving 11 bases between. This chain's CDR3 is CASSQDQIRTYEQYF. The CDR3 bases are TGCGCCAGCAGCCAAGACCAAATCAGGACCTACGAGCAGTACTTC.

As to this clonotype: One end of the junction fails to match germline, which may point to a read error. This chain uses TRBV3-1 with TRBJ1-5; D is unclear. The CDR3 is 13 amino acids. CDR1 LGHDT and CDR2 YNNKEL come from the germline V gene (reference sequence). This chain's CDR3 is CANSREGNQPQHF. In DNA, the CDR3 is TGTGCCAACAGCCGGGAGGGCAATCAGCCCCAGCATTTT. Complete variable domain (other parts from reference TRBV3-1 and TRBJ1-5): DTAVSQTPKYLVTQMGNDKSIKCEQNLGHDTMYWYKQDSKKFLKIMFSYNNKELIINETVPNRFSPKSPDKAHLNLHINSLELGDSAVYFCANSREGNQPQHFGDGTRLSIL.

In its sample, this clonotype was seen many times. The chain joins TRBV5-1 to TRBJ2-3; 12 bases fit TRBD2. V shed 4 bases and J 3 bases; nucleotides not matched to a gene: 6. Germline V gives CDR1 SGHRS, CDR2 YFSETQ. The CDR3 is 16 amino acids. The CDR3 coding sequence is TGCGCCAGCAGCGTTACTAGCGGGGGGACTACAGATACGCAGTATTTT. It specifies CASSVTSGGTTDTQYF.

This clonotype was observed many times. This chain connects TRBV28 to TRBJ1-2; D gene ambiguous. CDR3 length: 14 amino acids. V was shortened by 8 bases and J by 8 bases, with 21 bases between the two germline ends. Germline V gene data show CDR1 as MDHEN and CDR2 as SYDVKM. Here the CDR3 DNA reads TGTGCCAGCTCCAGGTCGGGTATCAGGAAGGGCTACACCTTC. Translation: CASSRSGIRKGYTF.

Only a few counts were recorded for this clonotype. An end of the junction differs from the germline gene, which may be a read error. Here the CDR3 reads CANSYRDREHEQYF. CDR3 sequence (DNA): TGTGCCAACAGTTACCGGGACAGGGAACACGAGCAGTACTTC. The chain joins TRBV6-5 to TRBJ2-7; the match to TRBD1 covers 9 bases. The CDR3 has 14 amino acids. Germline V gene sequence: CDR1 MNHEY, CDR2 SVGAGI.

This clonotype was seen a few times. This chain connects TRBV4-1 to TRBJ2-6; D might be TRBD1 (5 bases). CDR1 and CDR2 from the germline V gene are MGHRA and YSYEKL. V was shortened by 0 bases and J by 0 bases, with 9 bases between the two germline ends. The CDR3 has 17 residues. Written as DNA, the CDR3 is TGCGCCAGCAGCCAAGATAGGGGCGACTCTGGGGCCAACGTCCTGACTTTC. This translates into CASSQDRGDSGANVLTF.

The chain carries TRBV20-1 and TRBJ2-5, with D perhaps matching TRBD1 (7 bases). The CDR3 consists of 15 residues. Trimming took off 3 bases at V and 13 bases at J, with 27 bases between the two ends. Germline V gene sequence: CDR1 DFQATT, CDR2 SNEGSKA (reference sequence). The CDR3 DNA is TGCAGTGCTAGGGATGGAGGGGGCGCGTCCTACGAGCGGTACTTC. It encodes CSARDGGGASYERYF.

The rearrangement uses TRBV6-1 and TRBJ2-5; TRBD2 aligns across 11 bases. CDR3 length: 15 amino acids. Germline V lookup: CDR1 MNHNS, CDR2 SASEGT. J gave up 10 bases and V 7 bases, and 14 bases lay outside the gene matches. The CDR3 nucleotides are TGTGCCAGCACCTCCGGGACTAGCGGACCCTACGACCAGTACTTC. This gives the protein CASTSGTSGPYDQYF.

V and J are TRBV27 and TRBJ2-3; the match to TRBD1 covers 7 bases. This CDR3 is 14 amino acids long. The V and J ends lost 5 bases and 4 bases, in that order; junction bases with no gene match: 6. Germline V lookup: CDR1 MNHEY, CDR2 SMNVEV (reference sequence). The CDR3 DNA is TGTGCCAGCAGTAATGGACAGGACGCAGATACGCAGTATTTT. Protein: CASSNGQDADTQYF.

The J gene is TRBJ1-5, the V gene TRBV12-3 or TRBV12-4, with 11 bases lining up with TRBD1. V lost 6 bases, J lost 0 bases, and 19 bases stayed unmatched. This CDR3 is built from 21 residues. DNA of the CDR3: TGTGCCAGCAGCACCGGGACAGGGGGTGCGATCGGCCCTGATAGCAATCAGCCCCAGCATTTT. Amino acid sequence: CASSTGTGGAIGPDSNQPQHF.

This chain joins TRBV2 and TRBJ2-4, with 7 nucleotides matching TRBD1. V dropped 6 bases and J dropped 6; count of bases not matched to a gene: 2. This CDR3 spans 12 amino acids. Germline lookup yields CDR1 SNHLY and CDR2 FYNNEI. CDR3 in amino acids: CASRGQRNIQYF. The CDR3 DNA follows: TGTGCCAGCAGGGGACAGAGAAACATTCAGTACTTC.

There are many counts of this clonotype. This chain links TRBV10-3 with TRBJ2-7, with 7 bases aligning to TRBD1. The CDR3 runs 13 residues. The junction had 5 bases not matched to a gene; V was cut back by 5 bases and J by 4 bases. The germline gives CDR1 ENHRY, CDR2 SYGVKD. The CDR3: CAISQGETYEQYF. CDR3 nucleotides: TGTGCCATCAGTCAGGGGGAAACTTACGAGCAGTACTTC.

This clonotype was recorded a few times. The rearrangement links TRBV7-2 to TRBJ2-1; TRBD1 might be the D (6 bases). The CDR3 is made up of 15 amino acids. Looked up from germline, CDR1 is SGHTA and CDR2 is FQGNSA. V was trimmed by 1 base and J by 9 bases, leaving 16 bases between them. CDR3 DNA: TGTGCCAGCAGCTTAGTCAGGGGTGATATTGGTGAGCAGTTCTTC. It yields the protein CASSLVRGDIGEQFF.

The chain uses TRBV10-3 and TRBJ2-4; 8 positions match TRBD1. Germline trimming cut 6 bases from V and 0 bases from J; bases unmatched to any gene: 4. This CDR3 is 15 amino acids long. Germline CDR1 ENHRY, CDR2 SYGVKD. The CDR3 loop reads CAIRPDRGAKNIQYF. The CDR3 bases are TGTGCCATCAGGCCCGACAGGGGAGCCAAAAACATTCAGTACTTC.

This clonotype showed up many times. The chain links TRBV29-1 to TRBJ1-2; possibly TRBD1 for D (5 bases). Germline V CDR1 and CDR2: SQVTM, ANQGSEA. This CDR3 comprises 15 residues. V shed 6 bases and J shed 5 bases, with 22 bases lying between them. The DNA of the CDR3 is TGCAGCGTCGAGGGGTTTGTTTCGGTGTTATATGGCTACACCTTC. Its translation is CSVEGFVSVLYGYTF.

A few counts support this clonotype. V is TRBV7-9 and J is TRBJ1-2; no clear D gene. The ends were cut back, 5 bases at V and 7 bases at J, with 14 bases in the middle. CDR3 size: 13 residues. From germline, CDR1 is SEHNR and CDR2 FQNEAQ (reference sequence). CDR3 loop: CASSRGGLIGYTF. For the CDR3, the DNA is TGTGCCAGCAGCCGGGGAGGATTGATTGGCTACACCTTC.

V is TRBV11-2 and J is TRBJ1-2; 10 bases are a match to TRBD1. V gave up 0 bases and J gave up 6 bases; unmatched junction bases: 4. The germline V gene encodes CDR1 SGHAT and CDR2 FQNNGV. This CDR3 contains 15 residues. The CDR3 region is CASSLDGTGVDGYTF. The DNA for the CDR3 is TGTGCCAGCAGCTTAGATGGGACAGGGGTGGATGGCTACACCTTC.

This clonotype was observed at least ten times. This sequence joins TRBV27 and TRBJ2-7; the D gene is possibly TRBD1 (5 bases). Trimming shortened V by 3 bases and J by 6 bases, and 12 bases separated the two germline ends. The CDR3 spans 13 residues. Germline lookup yields CDR1 MNHEY and CDR2 SMNVEV (reference sequence). CDR3 in amino acids: CASSLAGLGEQYF. CDR3 DNA: TGTGCCAGCAGTTTGGCAGGGTTGGGCGAGCAGTACTTC.

This chain uses TRBV9 with TRBJ2-1; 8 bases map to TRBD1. From germline, CDR1 is SGDLS and CDR2 YYNGEE. The junction had 4 bases not matched to a gene; V was cut back by 2 bases and J by 6 bases. The CDR3 is made up of 14 amino acids. Here the CDR3 reads CASSVQGALNEQFF. The CDR3 coding sequence is TGTGCCAGCAGCGTCCAGGGGGCCCTCAATGAGCAGTTCTTC. Complete variable domain (other parts from reference TRBV9 and TRBJ2-1): DSGVTQTPKHLITATGQRVTLRCSPRSGDLSVYWYQQSLDQGLQFLIQYYNGEERAKGNILERFSAQQFPDLHSELNLSSLELGDSALYFCASSVQGALNEQFFGPGTRLTVL.

Worth noting for this clonotype: A much larger clone sits a single nucleotide away, making a read error possible. The rearrangement links TRBV7-9 to TRBJ2-5; D is undetermined. V was clipped by 4 bases and J by 11 bases, with 26 bases between them. The CDR3 is 16 amino acids. Germline V gene data show CDR1 as SEHNR and CDR2 as FQNEAQ (reference sequence). The CDR3 sequence: CASSSPELGGRYGQYF. The DNA of the CDR3 is TGTGCCAGCAGCTCCCCGGAGTTGGGTGGGCGCTACGGGCAGTACTTC.

This clonotype was counted many times. The V call is TRBV5-1, the J call TRBJ2-3, with no clear D. The CDR3 is made up of 13 amino acids. Trimming removed 3 bases from V and 0 bases from J, with 5 bases in between. CDR1 is SGHRS and CDR2 is YFSETQ in the germline V gene. The CDR3 DNA follows: TGCGCCAGCAGCTCTGGTAGCACAGATACGCAGTATTTT. Translating gives CASSSGSTDTQYF. The full variable domain, completed using reference TRBV5-1 and TRBJ2-3, is KAGVTQTPRYLIKTRGQQVTLSCSPISGHRSVSWYQQTPGQGLQFLFEYFSETQRNKGNFPGRFSGRQFSNSRSEMNVSTLELGDSALYLCASSSGSTDTQYFGPGTRLTVL.

This chain links TRBV2 with TRBJ2-4, with D unclear. The CDR3 runs 13 residues. The germline V gene encodes CDR1 SNHLY and CDR2 FYNNEI. Trimming took 8 bases from V and 0 from J, leaving 8 bases between them. The CDR3 reads CASGVLAKNIQYF. The DNA for the CDR3 is TGTGCCAGCGGGGTACTAGCCAAAAACATTCAGTACTTC.